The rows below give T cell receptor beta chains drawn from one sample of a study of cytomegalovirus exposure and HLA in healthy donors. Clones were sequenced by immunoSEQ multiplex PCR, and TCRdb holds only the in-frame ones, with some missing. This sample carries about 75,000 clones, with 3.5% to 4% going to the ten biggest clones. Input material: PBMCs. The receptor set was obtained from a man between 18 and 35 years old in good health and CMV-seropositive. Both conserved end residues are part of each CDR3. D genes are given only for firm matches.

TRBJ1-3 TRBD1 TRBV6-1 TGTGCCAGCAGTGATCAGCCCGGGACAGGGCTCCCGTTAGAGGATTTT CASSDQPGTGLPLEDF
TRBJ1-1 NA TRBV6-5 TGTGCCAGCAACGATAGGGGGTCCACGTTCGGGGCTTTCTTT CASNDRGSTFGAFF
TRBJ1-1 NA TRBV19 TGTGCCAGTAGTATGGAGATGAACACTGAAGCTTTCTTT CASSMEMNTEAFF
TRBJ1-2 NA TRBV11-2 TGTGCCAGCAGCTTTCTCTCTAACTATGGCTACACCTTC CASSFLSNYGYTF
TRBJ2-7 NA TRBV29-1 TGCAGCGTTGTAGGGGTTGGGGAGCAGTACTTC CSVVGVGEQYF
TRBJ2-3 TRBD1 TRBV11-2 TGTGCCAGCAGCCCCCGGACAGGGGGAAAGACAGATACGCAGTATTTT CASSPRTGGKTDTQYF
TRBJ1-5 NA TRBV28 TGTGCCAGCAGTTTCGGTAGCAATCAGCCCCCGCATTTT CASSFGSNQPPHF
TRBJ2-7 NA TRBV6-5 TGTGCCAGCAGTTACTCAGGCAGGGGCCCCTACGAGCAGTACTTC CASSYSGRGPYEQYF
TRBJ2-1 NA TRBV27 TGTGCCAGCATCTCCCCAGACTCATACAATGAGCAGTTCTTC CASISPDSYNEQFF
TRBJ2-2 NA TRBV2 TGTGCCAGCAAGAAGGGACTCCCGACCGGGGAGCTGTTTTTT CASKKGLPTGELFF
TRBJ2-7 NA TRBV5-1 TGCGCCAGCAGTCTCACGGGACACCCGACAAGCTCCTACGAGCAGTACTTC CASSLTGHPTSSYEQYF
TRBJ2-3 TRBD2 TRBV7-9 TGTGCCACCGGACTAGTGGATTCCACAGATACGCAGTATTTT CATGLVDSTDTQYF
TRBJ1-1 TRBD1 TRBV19 TGTGCCAGTAGTACCAGGGGGCGGAAGAACACTGAAGCTTTCTTT CASSTRGRKNTEAFF
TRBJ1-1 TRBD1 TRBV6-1 TGTGCCGGGGGACAGGGGGAGACTGAAGCTTTCTTT CAGGQGETEAFF
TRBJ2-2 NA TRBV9 TGTGCCAGCAGCGTAGATGGTAATGGCCCCGGGGAGCTGTTTTTT CASSVDGNGPGELFF
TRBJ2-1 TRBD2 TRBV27 TGTGCCAGCAGTTTGGGGGGGGGCAATGAGCAGTTCTTC CASSLGGGNEQFF
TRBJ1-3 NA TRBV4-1 TGCGCCAGCAGCCAAACCGACATCTCTGGAAACACCATATATTTT CASSQTDISGNTIYF
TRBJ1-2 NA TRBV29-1 TGCAGCGTTGGAAGGTCTGGAGACTACACCTTC CSVGRSGDYTF
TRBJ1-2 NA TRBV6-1 TGTGCCAGCAGTGAACTAGTAGCTAACTATGGCTACACCTTC CASSELVANYGYTF
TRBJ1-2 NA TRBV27 TGTGCCAGCAGTCCGACAGGCACGTTCTATGGCTACACCTTC CASSPTGTFYGYTF
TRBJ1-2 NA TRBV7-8 TGTGCCAGCAGCTCCGGACAGCACCCACTTCTCTATGGCTACACCTTC CASSSGQHPLLYGYTF
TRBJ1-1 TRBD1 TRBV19 TGTGCCAGTAGTCGGGCAGGGGGAGACGGGGCTTTCTTT CASSRAGGDGAFF
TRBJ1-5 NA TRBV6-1 TGTGCCAGCAGTGAAGGAGGGTGGCTGGGGAGCAATCAGCCCCAGCATTTT CASSEGGWLGSNQPQHF
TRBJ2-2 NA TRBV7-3 TGTGCCAGCAGCTTAGGGCCCGCGAACACCGGGGAGCTGTTTTTT CASSLGPANTGELFF
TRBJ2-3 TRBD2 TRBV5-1 TGCGCCAGCAGCTGGGGAGTCGGGAGCGGGGGGGCAGATACGCAGTATTTT CASSWGVGSGGADTQYF
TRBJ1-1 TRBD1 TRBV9 TGTGCCAGCAGCGTAGTATGGACAGGCGATGAAGCTTTCTTT CASSVVWTGDEAFF
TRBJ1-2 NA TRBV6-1 TGTGATGGGGGAGGGTTGGCTAACTATGGCTACACCTTC CDGGGLANYGYTF
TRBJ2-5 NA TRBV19 TGTGCCAGTAGTATAGGGGCGAGGGTGACCCAGTACTTC CASSIGARVTQYF
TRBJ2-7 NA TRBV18 TGTGCCAGCTCACCCTCACGCTTAGTGGGGGAGGAGTACTTC CASSPSRLVGEEYF